Listed here are 8 T cell receptor beta chains from one sample, sequenced in a study of shared clonotypes between healthy human individuals. Some clones are missing from TCRdb's copy, which holds only in-frame ones; the method was immunoSEQ multiplex PCR. The sample holds hundreds of thousands of clones, 95% to 98% seen once. Naive CD8 populations comprised CD45RO-negative cells positively selected for CCR7, excluding terminally differentiated effector memory CD45RA+ cells. The source material was naive CD8+ T cells sorted from blood. The receptors were gathered from a man aged 25-45 years in good health.

V and J are TRBV7-2 and TRBJ2-2, with D perhaps TRBD2 (6 bases). V was pared by 5 bases and J by 7 bases, with 23 bases between. The CDR3 runs 17 residues. In germline, CDR1 is SGHTA, CDR2 FQGNSA. CDR3 coding DNA: TGTGCCAGCAGCCCCGACGGGGCGGGTGGGGGGAACGGGGAGCTGTTTTTT. This sequence encodes CASSPDGAGGGNGELFF.

The V gene is TRBV7-6, the J gene TRBJ2-2, with D hard to call. The CDR3 totals 14 residues. V shed 5 bases and J shed 1 base, with 8 bases lying between them. Germline values: CDR1 SGHVS, CDR2 FNYEAQ. The CDR3 loop is CASSMSGNTGELFF. DNA of the CDR3: TGTGCCAGCAGCATGTCAGGGAACACCGGGGAGCTGTTTTTT.

The gene calls are TRBV5-4 and TRBJ2-1; D is ambiguous. The germline V and J ends were trimmed by 1 base and 4 bases, with 3 bases remaining between them. CDR1 is SGHNT, CDR2 YYREEE, per germline (reference sequence). This CDR3 region has 12 residues. The CDR3 region has the DNA TGTGCCAGCAGCTTGATGTACAATGAGCAGTTCTTC. Translated: CASSLMYNEQFF.

V is TRBV11-2 and J is TRBJ2-5; the D gene is possibly TRBD1 (5 bases). CDR1 is SGHAT, CDR2 FQNNGV, per germline. The CDR3 has 14 amino acids. Between the trimmed V and J ends, which lost 2 bases and 3 bases, there was a span of 10 bases. CDR3 DNA sequence: TGTGCCAGCAGCTTATCCACGACAGAAGAGACCCAGTACTTC. Protein product: CASSLSTTEETQYF.

The genes are TRBV29-1 and TRBJ2-5, with D tentatively TRBD1 or TRBD2 (5 bases each). V gave up 5 bases and J gave up 2 bases, with 9 bases separating them. CDR3 length: 12 residues. The germline CDR1 and CDR2 sequences are SQVTM and ANQGSEA. The CDR3, as DNA: TGCAGCGTTTATTGGGGGCAAGAGACCCAGTACTTC. This sequence encodes CSVYWGQETQYF.

The CDR3 protein is CASTPGTSYEQYF. The CDR3 nucleotides are TGTGCCAGCACCCCAGGGACTTCCTACGAGCAGTACTTC. This chain joins TRBV6-1 and TRBJ2-7, with D maybe TRBD2 (6 bases). V dropped 7 bases and J dropped 1 base, with 11 bases sitting between them. CDR3 length: 13 amino acids. Germline values: CDR1 MNHNS, CDR2 SASEGT.

The chain is built from TRBV18 and TRBJ1-1; 9 nucleotides line up with TRBD1. V lost 5 bases, J lost 1 base, and 5 bases stayed unmatched. Germline V lookup: CDR1 KGHSH, CDR2 LQKENI. This CDR3 is 15 amino acids long. The CDR3 sequence: CASSNWDRANTEAFF. CDR3 nucleotides: TGTGCCAGCTCAAACTGGGACAGGGCGAACACTGAAGCTTTCTTT.

V usage is TRBV4-3 and J usage is TRBJ1-1; D unresolved. CDR1 and CDR2 from the germline V gene are LGHNA and YSLEER. The CDR3 runs to 15 residues. Trimming removed 0 bases at V and 1 base at J, with 9 bases between. The CDR3 sequence: CASSQDWTPNTEAFF. The CDR3 DNA follows: TGCGCCAGCAGCCAAGACTGGACCCCGAACACTGAAGCTTTCTTT.